A single sample gave rise to the 32 T cell receptor beta chains below, sequenced in a study of cytomegalovirus exposure and HLA in healthy donors. A multiplex PCR was run with 60 Vbeta primers and 13 Jbeta primers. Some clones are missing from TCRdb's copy, which holds only in-frame ones; the method was immunoSEQ multiplex PCR. The sample lists over 200,000 clones; approximately 82% were seen once. Sequencing was done on a sample of PBMCs. These receptors were collected from a woman aged 40 to 55 in good health and CMV-seronegative.

V is TRBV6-5 and J is TRBJ2-5; D possibly corresponds to TRBD2 (7 bases). V shed 0 bases and J shed 5 bases, with 13 bases lying between them. The V gene's germline CDR1 is MNHEY and CDR2 SVGAGI. This CDR3 spans 15 amino acids. CDR3 DNA: TGTGCCAGCAGTTACTCGGGGGGGGCGCGGGAGACCCAGTACTTC. Translated, it gives CASSYSGGARETQYF.

This chain links TRBV30 with TRBJ1-4; D remains unclear. The germline CDR1 and CDR2 sequences are GTSNPN and SVGIG (reference sequence). The CDR3 contains 13 residues. Trimming removed 1 base at V and 5 bases at J, with 8 bases between. The CDR3 here is CAWSDSLNEKLFF. The CDR3 DNA follows: TGTGCCTGGAGTGACAGCTTAAATGAAAAACTGTTTTTT.

This sequence joins TRBV10-3 and TRBJ2-7; 10 bases are shared with TRBD1. Trimming took 10 bases from V and 7 from J; bases not matched to a gene: 10. Germline V gene lookup returns CDR1 ENHRY and CDR2 SYGVKD. The CDR3 extends over 13 amino acids. The CDR3 here is CATGRDRGDEQYF. The CDR3 DNA reads TGTGCCACGGGGCGGGACAGGGGTGATGAGCAGTACTTC.

The chain is built from TRBV5-1 and TRBJ2-3; D is possibly TRBD1 (6 bases). The germline V gene has CDR1 SGHRS and CDR2 YFSETQ. CDR3 length equals 16 residues. Trimming pared 4 bases from V and 5 bases from J, leaving 20 bases between. The CDR3 loop is CASSTEGQGPGDTQYF. The CDR3 DNA sequence: TGCGCCAGCAGCACTGAGGGCCAGGGGCCAGGAGATACGCAGTATTTT.

V usage is TRBV11-3 and J usage is TRBJ1-1; D possibly corresponds to TRBD1 (5 bases). Germline V gene sequence: CDR1 SGHNT, CDR2 YENEEA. V was trimmed by 6 bases and J by 0 bases, leaving 8 bases between them. The CDR3 is 13 amino acids. The CDR3 loop is CASSRTLNTEAFF. The CDR3 nucleotides read TGTGCCAGCAGTCGGACACTGAACACTGAAGCTTTCTTT.

The V call is TRBV7-9, the J call TRBJ1-3; 8 positions match TRBD1. CDR3 length: 15 residues. The germline gives CDR1 SEHNR, CDR2 FQNEAQ (reference sequence). V shed 1 base, J shed 3 bases, and the junction held 2 bases outside the gene matches. The DNA for the CDR3 is TGTGCCAGCAGCTTAGATGGACAGGGTGGAAACACCATATATTTT. This gives the protein CASSLDGQGGNTIYF.

The rearrangement links TRBV29-1 to TRBJ2-1; D is perhaps TRBD1 (8 bases). This CDR3 region has 15 residues. Germline loops: CDR1 SQVTM, CDR2 ANQGSEA. With 0 bases removed from V and 8 bases from J, the gap between germline ends came to 17 bases. The CDR3 sequence is CSVEDPDRGGDEQFF. The CDR3 bases are TGCAGCGTTGAAGACCCAGACAGGGGAGGGGATGAGCAGTTCTTC.

V and J are TRBV5-1 and TRBJ2-3; no clear D. The V end lost 0 bases, the J end lost 6 bases, and 11 bases lay between the germline ends. This CDR3 has 14 residues. Germline CDR1 reads SGHRS; CDR2 reads YFSETQ. The CDR3 DNA follows: TGCGCCAGCAGCTTGGGGCTTTCAGGTGATACGCAGTATTTT. Protein sequence: CASSLGLSGDTQYF.

The rearrangement links TRBV2 to TRBJ2-5; tentative D call: TRBD1 (6 bases). Germline CDR1 SNHLY, CDR2 FYNNEI. The V gene lost 9 bases and the J gene lost 0 bases, with 11 bases spanning the gap. This CDR3 comprises 13 residues. CDR3 residues: CARNRDHQETQYF. The CDR3 DNA sequence: TGTGCCAGAAACAGGGATCACCAAGAGACCCAGTACTTC. The whole variable domain, remainder taken from reference TRBV2 and TRBJ2-5, is EPEVTQTPSHQVTQMGQEVILRCVPISNHLYFYWYRQILGQKVEFLVSFYNNEISEKSEIFDDQFSVERPDGSNFTLKIRSTKLEDSAMYFCARNRDHQETQYFGPGTRLLVL.

This clone showed up just once. The genes are TRBV18 and TRBJ1-1, with D tentatively TRBD1 (6 bases). The CDR3 is 15 amino acids. Germline loops: CDR1 KGHSH, CDR2 LQKENI. Trimming left V 5 bases short and J 0 bases short, with 13 bases between. CDR3 sequence reads: CASSNSRGLNTEAFF. The CDR3 DNA sequence: TGTGCCAGCTCAAACAGCAGGGGTTTGAACACTGAAGCTTTCTTT.

This chain joins TRBV18 and TRBJ2-7; TRBD1 might be the D (6 bases). The CDR3 consists of 16 residues. Trimming removed 0 bases at V and 2 bases at J, with 14 bases between. The germline gives CDR1 KGHSH, CDR2 LQKENI. The CDR3 region is CASSPPVTQGPYEQYF. The DNA for the CDR3 is TGTGCCAGCTCACCACCGGTGACACAGGGCCCCTACGAGCAGTACTTC.

The J gene is TRBJ2-7, the V gene TRBV2, with 9 bases fitting TRBD1. This CDR3 has 16 residues. The J segment lost 0 bases and the V segment lost 6 bases, leaving 9 bases of the junction unmatched. CDR1 SNHLY and CDR2 FYNNEI come from the germline V gene. The CDR3 bases are TGTGCCAGCAGGAGGGCCCAGGGACAGGGCTCCTACGAGCAGTACTTC. It translates to CASRRAQGQGSYEQYF.

The V gene is TRBV30, the J gene TRBJ1-5; tentative D call: TRBD1 (6 bases). V was pared by 0 bases and J by 6 bases, with 15 bases between. CDR1 GTSNPN and CDR2 SVGIG come from the germline V gene (reference sequence). This CDR3 spans 15 amino acids. The CDR3: CAWSVGAGVRQPQHF. Here the CDR3 DNA reads TGTGCCTGGAGTGTAGGGGCAGGGGTACGTCAGCCCCAGCATTTT.

The chain couples TRBV6-1 to TRBJ2-1, with D hard to call. Germline V CDR1 and CDR2: MNHNS, SASEGT. Trimming pared 1 base from V and 1 base from J, leaving 8 bases between. There are 15 residues in the CDR3. The CDR3 reads CASSEDGRSYNEQFF. The CDR3 DNA is TGTGCCAGCAGTGAAGATGGCAGGTCCTACAATGAGCAGTTCTTC.

The rearrangement uses TRBV7-2 and TRBJ2-5; no firm D call. From germline, CDR1 is SGHTA and CDR2 FQGNSA. There are 15 residues in the CDR3. V was pared by 1 base and J by 5 bases, with 14 bases between. The CDR3, as DNA: TGTGCCAGCAGCTTAGATCCAGGTCGAAGGGAGACCCAGTACTTC. Translation gives CASSLDPGRRETQYF.

The rearrangement links TRBV30 to TRBJ1-3; 9 positions agree with TRBD1. The CDR3 is 11 amino acids. Trimming removed 5 bases from V and 9 bases from J; junction bases left unmatched: 2. CDR1 and CDR2 (germline): GTSNPN, SVGIG (reference sequence). The CDR3 DNA follows: TGTGCCTGGGGACAGGGGATCACCATATATTTT. Its protein is CAWGQGITIYF.

The gene calls are TRBV6-6 and TRBJ1-1; D perhaps matches TRBD1 (5 bases). This CDR3 has 14 residues. Between the trimmed V and J ends, which lost 7 bases and 3 bases, there was a span of 15 bases. Germline V gene sequence: CDR1 MNHNY, CDR2 SVGAGI (reference sequence). The CDR3 DNA reads as TGTGCCAGCAACGGGGGGAGCGGGTACACTGAAGCTTTCTTT. Its translation is CASNGGSGYTEAFF.

The chain's CDR3 is CAWSPPGGIAYEQYF. Written as DNA, the CDR3 is TGTGCCTGGAGCCCGCCGGGAGGGATAGCCTACGAGCAGTACTTC. The rearrangement links TRBV30 to TRBJ2-5; 8 bases map to TRBD2. The J call is doubtful: the DNA matches TRBJ2-7 better. The CDR3 loop spans 15 amino acids. Per the germline V gene, CDR1 is GTSNPN and CDR2 is SVGIG (reference sequence).

This clone was observed once. The chain uses TRBV6-5 and TRBJ1-2; a weak D match, TRBD1 (5 bases). This CDR3 comprises 12 residues. Germline CDR1 and CDR2: MNHEY and SVGAGI. Between the trimmed V and J ends, which lost 6 bases and 4 bases, there was a span of 9 bases. CDR3: CASRPGIYGYTF. The DNA of the CDR3 is TGTGCCAGCAGACCAGGGATCTATGGCTACACCTTC.

About this clone itself: The sample has other DNA sequences that encode this CDR3 too. The gene calls are TRBV18 and TRBJ2-3, with 9 positions matching TRBD2. V lost 0 bases and J lost 3; bases outside the gene matches: 4. This CDR3 region has 16 residues. Germline CDR1 is KGHSH and CDR2 is LQKENI. CDR3 residues: CASSPPSGGLTDTQYF. CDR3 DNA: TGTGCCAGCTCACCACCGAGCGGGGGGTTGACAGATACGCAGTATTTT.

The chain couples TRBV5-6 to TRBJ1-2, with D unclear. Trimming took 0 bases from V and 7 from J, leaving 10 bases between them. The CDR3 spans 13 residues. The V gene's germline CDR1 is SGHDT and CDR2 YYEEEE. This CDR3 is CASSLASGSGYTF. The CDR3 region has the DNA TGTGCCAGCAGCTTGGCCTCGGGGAGTGGCTACACCTTC.

J is TRBJ1-2 and V is TRBV7-9; D perhaps matches TRBD1 (6 bases). The germline V gene encodes CDR1 SEHNR and CDR2 FQNEAQ (reference sequence). With 3 bases removed from V and 8 bases from J, the gap between germline ends came to 16 bases. This CDR3 is built from 14 residues. In nucleotides, the CDR3 is TGTGCCAGCAGCTTCACAGGGATGGCCTACGGCTACACCTTC. Its translation: CASSFTGMAYGYTF. Full variable domain (missing parts from reference TRBV7-9 and TRBJ1-2): DTGVSQNPRHKITKRGQNVTFRCDPISEHNRLYWYRQTLGQGPEFLTYFQNEAQLEKSRLLSDRFSAERPKGSFSTLEIQRTEQGDSAMYLCASSFTGMAYGYTFGSGTRLTVV.

The chain has TRBV19 and TRBJ1-4, with 7 bases that match TRBD1. The germline gives CDR1 LNHDA, CDR2 SQIVND (reference sequence). The CDR3 is made up of 14 amino acids. Trimming removed 6 bases from V and 7 bases from J; junction bases left unmatched: 8. The CDR3 DNA reads TGTGCCAGTAGCCCTCCAACAGGGGTTGAAAAACTGTTTTTT. Amino acids: CASSPPTGVEKLFF.

This chain connects TRBV6-5 to TRBJ1-3; 9 bases are a match to TRBD1. Trimming at V came to 8 bases and at J to 4 bases, leaving 9 bases not matched to a gene. Germline-derived CDR1 and CDR2 are MNHEY and SVGAGI. The CDR3 has 15 residues. CDR3 sequence (DNA): TGTGCCAGCGGGACAGGGCAAGGGAGAGGAAACACCATATATTTT. Translating it yields CASGTGQGRGNTIYF.

The genes are TRBV6-6 and TRBJ1-1, with 7 bases aligning to TRBD1. The germline V gene encodes CDR1 MNHNY and CDR2 SVGAGI (reference sequence). V shed 5 bases, J shed 5 bases, and the junction held 8 bases outside the gene matches. The CDR3 spans 14 residues. The CDR3 DNA reads as TGTGCCAGCAGTCCCCGACAGGGTAAAACTGAAGCTTTCTTT. This sequence encodes CASSPRQGKTEAFF.

The chain carries TRBV30 and TRBJ2-1; weak D call: TRBD2 (6 bases). The CDR3 extends over 13 amino acids. V lost 4 bases to trimming and J lost 4 bases, with 11 bases between them. Germline V gives CDR1 GTSNPN, CDR2 SVGIG (reference sequence). Here the CDR3 reads CAWNKEGYNEQFF. The CDR3 DNA reads as TGTGCCTGGAATAAGGAGGGGTACAATGAGCAGTTCTTC.

This rearrangement joins TRBV5-6 to TRBJ2-2; D is perhaps TRBD1 (5 bases). CDR3 length: 14 amino acids. Trimming cost V 0 bases and J 6 bases, with 9 bases left between them. CDR1 and CDR2 (germline): SGHDT, YYEEEE. The CDR3: CASSLAPRAGELFF. CDR3 DNA sequence: TGTGCCAGCAGCTTGGCCCCCAGGGCCGGGGAGCTGTTTTTT.

This clone was counted once. This chain links TRBV10-1 with TRBJ2-1; D perhaps matches TRBD1 (6 bases). The CDR3 sequence is 13 residues long. The V gene lost 2 bases and the J gene lost 11 bases, with 13 bases spanning the gap. The germline gives CDR1 WNHNN, CDR2 SYGVQD (reference sequence). Here the CDR3 reads CASSERRGWKQFF. CDR3 nucleotide sequence: TGCGCCAGCAGTGAGCGTAGGGGGTGGAAGCAGTTCTTC.

This clone was counted between two and nine times. CDR3 residues: CASSPGSRRDTGELFF. In nucleotides, the CDR3 is TGTGCCAGCAGCCCGGGTAGCAGGCGGGACACCGGGGAGCTGTTTTTT. This rearrangement joins TRBV11-2 to TRBJ2-2; the D gene is possibly TRBD2 (5 bases). V shed 5 bases and J shed 3 bases, with 16 bases lying between them. The CDR3 runs to 16 residues. CDR1 SGHAT and CDR2 FQNNGV come from the germline V gene.

The V call is TRBV5-1, the J call TRBJ2-1; TRBD2 matches 10 bases. The CDR3 loop spans 16 amino acids. V dropped 6 bases and J dropped 0; count of bases not matched to a gene: 6. The germline CDR1 and CDR2 sequences are SGHRS and YFSETQ. CDR3 nucleotides: TGCGCCAGCACCCCTAGCGGGGGCCGCTCCTACAATGAGCAGTTCTTC. It is translated as CASTPSGGRSYNEQFF.

This chain links TRBV5-1 with TRBJ2-5; the D gene is possibly TRBD1 (6 bases). This CDR3 comprises 13 residues. CDR1 is SGHRS and CDR2 is YFSETQ in the germline V gene. V lost 2 bases and J lost 5, with 10 bases in between. CDR3 nucleotides: TGCGCCAGCAGCTTCGCAGGGGAGGAGACCCAGTACTTC. It encodes CASSFAGEETQYF.

The V and J genes are TRBV11-3 and TRBJ1-6, with D tentatively TRBD1 (6 bases). The CDR3 length is 14 residues. The V gene lost 5 bases and the J gene lost 5 bases, with 10 bases spanning the gap. CDR1 SGHNT and CDR2 YENEEA come from the germline V gene. This CDR3 reads CASSRTGHNSPLHF. The CDR3, as DNA: TGTGCCAGCAGCCGAACAGGGCATAATTCACCCCTCCACTTT. The complete variable domain, with remaining parts taken from reference TRBV11-3 and TRBJ1-6, reads EAGVVQSPRYKIIEKKQPVAFWCNPISGHNTLYWYLQNLGQGPELLIRYENEEAVDDSQLPKDRFSAERLKGVDSTLKIQPAELGDSAVYLCASSRTGHNSPLHFGNGTRLTVT.